These 8 T cell receptor beta chains share one sample of origin, sequenced in a study of control samples from healthy donors and cancer patients. Measured with immunoSEQ multiplex PCR; TCRdb has only the in-frame clones, and not every one. This sample has about 130,000 clones, with around 93% found just once. The sample was PBMCs. All receptors come from a man aged 50 to 59 with head and neck cancer.

The chain carries TRBV28 and TRBJ1-5; D is unclear. Trimming pared 5 bases from V and 0 bases from J, leaving 8 bases between. This CDR3 has 14 residues. Germline V gene data show CDR1 as MDHEN and CDR2 as SYDVKM. This chain's CDR3 is CASSLNLSNQPQHF. The DNA for the CDR3 is TGTGCCAGCAGTCTAAACCTTAGCAATCAGCCCCAGCATTTT.

V is TRBV4-2 and J is TRBJ1-5; D gene ambiguous. The CDR3 runs 13 residues. In germline, CDR1 is LGHNA, CDR2 YNFKEQ. The V and J ends lost 0 bases and 9 bases respectively, with 9 bases between them. The CDR3 protein is CASSQDRSGPQHF. In DNA, the CDR3 is TGTGCCAGCAGCCAAGATAGATCGGGGCCCCAGCATTTT.

The V gene is TRBV5-4, the J gene TRBJ2-7, with D perhaps assigned TRBD1 or TRBD2 (5 bases each). Trimming cost V 4 bases and J 4 bases, with 21 bases left between them. This CDR3 contains 16 residues. CDR1 and CDR2 from the germline V gene are SGHNT and YYREEE (reference sequence). CDR3 nucleotide sequence: TGTGCCAGCAGCCTAGGGACCCAGAAGCTCAAGTACGAGCAGTACTTC. Translated, it gives CASSLGTQKLKYEQYF.

The V and J genes are TRBV27 and TRBJ2-1; D perhaps matches TRBD2 (5 bases). Germline CDR1 and CDR2: MNHEY and SMNVEV (reference sequence). The CDR3 loop spans 15 amino acids. V lost 3 bases to trimming and J lost 6 bases, with 15 bases between them. The CDR3 here is CASSFRLLRGNEQFF. CDR3 bases: TGTGCCAGCAGTTTTAGACTACTCCGGGGCAATGAGCAGTTCTTC.

V is TRBV19 and J is TRBJ1-2; TRBD1 might be the D (5 bases). Trimming took 8 bases from V and 7 from J, leaving 14 bases between them. CDR1 and CDR2 (germline): LNHDA, SQIVND (reference sequence). The CDR3 covers 12 residues. This CDR3 reads CASRAGTSGYTF. DNA for the CDR3: TGTGCCAGTCGGGCAGGGACGAGTGGCTACACCTTC.

The chain joins TRBV12-3 or TRBV12-4 to TRBJ2-5, with a weak D call TRBD1 (6 bases). The length of the CDR3 is 13 residues. V gave up 8 bases and J gave up 2 bases, with 12 bases separating them. This chain's CDR3 is CASRTDLQETQYF. The CDR3 nucleotides are TGTGCCAGCCGGACAGACCTTCAAGAGACCCAGTACTTC.

The chain is built from TRBV6-5 and TRBJ2-2; D uncertain. The CDR3 consists of 15 residues. CDR1 is MNHEY and CDR2 is SVGAGI in the germline V gene. V was shortened by 5 bases and J by 1 base, with 11 bases between the two germline ends. The CDR3 loop is CASSQRALNTGELFF. DNA of the CDR3: TGTGCCAGCAGTCAACGGGCCTTGAACACCGGGGAGCTGTTTTTT.

V gene TRBV12-3 or TRBV12-4 combines with J gene TRBJ1-5; no definite D call. Trimming took 3 bases from V and 5 from J, leaving 5 bases between them. The CDR3 length is 12 residues. Here the CDR3 reads CASSLRDQPQHF. The CDR3 nucleotides read TGTGCCAGCAGTTTGAGAGATCAGCCCCAGCATTTT.